One sample yielded the 2 T cell receptor beta chains listed below, sequenced in a study of blood T cells in healthy people across ages. A J-beta primer mix and a sample-barcoded 5' primer were used in a second PCR of about 6 to 12 cycles. TCRdb re-derived calls from the 5' RACE reads in MiXCR, one entry per CDR3 protein. This sample has around 2 million distinct CDR3 sequences, with 30% to 40% found just once. The sample taken for sequencing was blood. These receptors came from a human donor in good health.

The chain has TRBV20-1 and TRBJ2-4; tentatively, D is TRBD1 or TRBD2 (5 bases each). The DNA end is a closer match to TRBJ2-7, so the J assignment may be wrong. The CDR3 loop spans 12 amino acids. Germline assignment: CDR1 DFQATT and CDR2 SNEGSKA (reference sequence). Written as DNA, the CDR3 is TGCAGTGCCCACGGGGCGACTATCGAGCAGTACTTC. It codes for CSAHGATIEQYF.

The chain has TRBV10-3 and TRBJ2-5; tentatively, D is TRBD1 or TRBD2 (5 bases each). Germline V gene sequence: CDR1 ENHRY, CDR2 SYGVKD. V was cut by 10 bases and J by 5 bases, with 23 bases left in between. The CDR3 is 15 amino acids. The CDR3 nucleotides read TGTGCCAATTCAGCTCGTCTGGGGGAACTGGAGACCCAGTACTTC. It codes for CANSARLGELETQYF.